One and the same sample provided the 3 T cell receptor beta chains below, sequenced in a study of T cells in Graves' hyperthyroidism and ophthalmopathy. Amplification targeted TCR beta CDR3 regions from RNA transcripts. A first-round RT-PCR of the TCR CDR3 used the HTBI primer set. In TCRdb, the multiplex PCR reads were re-called with MiXCR into one record per CDR3 protein. The sample contains 300,000 to 450,000 distinct CDR3 sequences, approximately 15% of which appear only once. The sample taken for sequencing was blood. Receptors were obtained from a woman aged 60-75 years with Graves' hyperthyroidism.

This chain connects TRBV6-2 or TRBV6-3 to TRBJ2-3; 12 bases agree with TRBD2. CDR3 length: 16 residues. The trim removed 4 bases at V and 1 base at J, leaving 3 bases unmatched. Germline V gene data show CDR1 as MNHEY and CDR2 as SVGEGT. The CDR3 DNA sequence: TGTGCCAGCAGTTCGTGGACTAGCGGGGGCACAGATACGCAGTATTTT. This codes for CASSSWTSGGTDTQYF.

The rearrangement links TRBV5-6 to TRBJ2-2; unclear D gene. Germline V gene sequence: CDR1 SGHDT, CDR2 YYEEEE. V was trimmed by 1 base and J by 7 bases, leaving 5 bases between them. CDR3 length: 12 residues. The CDR3 reads CASSLRVGELFF. CDR3 DNA sequence: TGTGCCAGCAGCTTGAGAGTCGGGGAGCTGTTTTTT.

This clonotype was seen many times. This rearrangement joins TRBV3-1 to TRBJ1-2; D remains unclear. This CDR3 has 12 amino acids. The V and J ends lost 5 bases and 2 bases respectively, with 6 bases between them. Germline V gene lookup returns CDR1 LGHDT and CDR2 YNNKEL (reference sequence). The CDR3 nucleotides are TGTGCCAGCAGCAGGATCAACTATGGCTACACCTTC. Protein sequence: CASSRINYGYTF.